The clone carrying this TCR beta chain has a handful of counts. This sample is drawn from a study of early T cells in non-severe SARS-CoV-2 infection. CDR3 length: 15 residues. J was trimmed by 0 bases and V by 5 bases; bases with no gene match: 6. CDR1 SEHNR and CDR2 FQNEAQ come from the germline V gene (reference sequence). TCRdb reprocessed the 5' RACE reads via MiXCR and lists one record per CDR3 protein. This table holds fewer than 85,000 distinct CDR3 sequences, roughly 15% found once. Specimen: whole blood, collected at baseline. The sequence derives from an adult who was a healthcare worker with PCR-confirmed SARS-CoV-2 infection or an uninfected control (not recorded which). The rearrangement uses TRBV7-9 and TRBJ1-2, with 7 bases lining up with TRBD1. In DNA form, the CDR3 reads TGTGCCAGCAGCCCTCTCAGGGGGGCTAACTATGGCTACACCTTC. It yields the protein CASSPLRGANYGYTF.